Reported below is one T cell receptor (beta chain). Method: immunoSEQ multiplex PCR; TCRdb's copy keeps in-frame clones and lacks some. The table has over 250,000 clones, roughly 90% seen once. CDR1 is LGHDT, CDR2 YNNKEL, per germline (reference sequence). The CDR3 has 14 residues. V lost 1 base and J 0 bases, leaving 4 bases between the germline ends. Clinical history as reported by participants underpinned cohort assignment. Two negative PCRs, clearance, or symptom resolution had been documented for recovered Cohort 3 donors. This sample was taken from a study of blood T cell repertoires in COVID-19. About the study: Samples came from the United States, Italy and Spain, spanning acute and convalescent COVID-19.

The chain employs TRBV3-1 (or the pseudogene TRBV3-2) and TRBJ1-5; D is ambiguous. The source material was PBMCs or T cells enriched from blood (not recorded which). The TCR originated in a woman aged 50 to 60 who had recovered from COVID-19. The CDR3 DNA is TGTGCCAGCAGCCAAGGTTATAGCAATCAGCCCCAGCATTTT. Residues: CASSQGYSNQPQHF.